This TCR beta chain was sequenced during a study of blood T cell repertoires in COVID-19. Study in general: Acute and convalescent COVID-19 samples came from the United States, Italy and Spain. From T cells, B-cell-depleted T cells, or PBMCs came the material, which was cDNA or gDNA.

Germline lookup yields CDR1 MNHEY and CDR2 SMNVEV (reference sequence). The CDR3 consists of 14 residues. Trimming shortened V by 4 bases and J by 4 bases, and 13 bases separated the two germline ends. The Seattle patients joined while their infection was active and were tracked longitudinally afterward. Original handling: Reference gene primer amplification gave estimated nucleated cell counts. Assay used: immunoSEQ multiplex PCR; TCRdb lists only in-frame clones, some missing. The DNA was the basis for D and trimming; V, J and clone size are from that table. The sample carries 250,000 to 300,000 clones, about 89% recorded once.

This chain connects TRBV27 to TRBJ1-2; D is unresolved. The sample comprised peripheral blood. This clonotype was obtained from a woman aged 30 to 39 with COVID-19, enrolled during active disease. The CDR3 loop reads CASSWAALGYGYTF. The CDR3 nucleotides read TGTGCCAGCAGTTGGGCCGCCCTGGGCTATGGCTACACCTTC.